Listed below are T cell receptor beta chains from one sample, sequenced in a study of Graves' ophthalmopathy and Graves' hyperthyroidism. TCRdb independently ran MiXCR on the multiplex PCR reads; one entry per CDR3 protein. In the table there are some 1.1 million distinct CDR3 sequences, less than 45% of which are singletons. The specimen sequenced was peripheral blood or thyroid tissue (not recorded which). These receptors originate from an adult man with Graves' hyperthyroidism. CDR3s include the opening cysteine and the closing phenylalanine or tryptophan. Each record gives: V gene, D gene, clone size, J gene, CDR3 protein, CDR3 DNA. The D gene is left open where the match is weak. Expanded clones get a size class; other rows say once, few or many, or leave the size out.

TRBV10-3	TRBD1	many	TRBJ2-5	CAIKGQGKETQYF	TGTGCCATCAAAGGACAGGGGAAAGAGACCCAGTACTTC
TRBV7-9	TRBD1	.	TRBJ2-7	CANSPAPGQGARRSNEQYF	TGTGCCAACAGCCCAGCCCCGGGACAGGGGGCGCGAAGATCCAACGAGCAGTACTTC
TRBV19	TRBD1	many	TRBJ1-5	CASSHYGTGDQPQHF	TGTGCCAGTAGCCACTATGGGACAGGCGATCAGCCCCAGCATTTT
TRBV5-5	.	many	TRBJ1-4	CASSITIGAVGEKLFF	TGTGCCAGCAGCATCACGATCGGCGCCGTGGGTGAAAAACTGTTTTTT
TRBV10-2	.	few	TRBJ1-5	CASSAGGGPTESNQPQHF	TGTGCCAGCAGTGCCGGGGGGGGGCCGACGGAGAGCAATCAGCCCCAGCATTTT
TRBV7-8	TRBD2	.	TRBJ2-7	CASSVRLAGGFYEQYF	TGTGCCAGCAGCGTACGACTAGCGGGCGGGTTCTACGAGCAGTACTTC
TRBV7-9	TRBD1	few	TRBJ2-6	CASTFQGASLGANVLTF	TGTGCCAGCACCTTCCAGGGGGCTTCGCTTGGGGCCAACGTCCTGACTTTC
TRBV14	.	.	TRBJ2-1	CASSHELEGHEQFF	TGTGCCAGCAGCCATGAACTAGAGGGGCATGAGCAGTTCTTC
TRBV7-2	TRBD2	many	TRBJ2-7	CASSLEAGVMYF	TGTGCCAGCAGCTTAGAGGCGGGAGTAATGTACTTC
TRBV10-3	.	.	TRBJ1-6	CAIRVQGSNSPLHF	TGTGCCATCAGGGTACAGGGAAGCAATTCACCCCTCCACTTT
TRBV29-1	.	.	TRBJ2-6	CSVLGGESSGANVLTF	TGCAGCGTTCTAGGTGGTGAAAGCTCTGGGGCCAACGTCCTGACTTTC
TRBV7-2	.	few	TRBJ1-2	CASSLTSTSSGENYGYTF	TGTGCCAGCAGCTTAACCTCGACATCCTCGGGAGAGAACTATGGCTACACCTTC
TRBV4-1	TRBD1	.	TRBJ1-2	CAWSRQGRNYGYTF	TGTGCCTGGAGTAGACAGGGGAGGAACTATGGCTACACCTTC
TRBV5-1	.	.	TRBJ2-7	CASKGDSYEQYF	TGCGCCAGCAAGGGGGACTCCTACGAGCAGTACTTC
TRBV9	TRBD2	.	TRBJ2-5	CASSVGPSGGPGWQETQYF	TGTGCCAGCAGCGTAGGTCCCAGCGGGGGGCCGGGTTGGCAAGAGACCCAGTACTTC
TRBV18	.	.	TRBJ1-5	CASSPPGYNQPQHF	TGTGCCAGCTCACCACCCGGGTACAATCAGCCCCAGCATTTT
TRBV14	TRBD2	.	TRBJ2-7	CASSVETSGEQYF	TGTGCCAGCAGCGTAGAGACTAGCGGAGAGCAGTACTTC
TRBV2	TRBD2	.	TRBJ2-7	CASILRLAGTSSYEQYF	TGTGCCAGCATATTGCGACTAGCGGGAACTAGCTCCTACGAGCAGTACTTC
TRBV7-9	TRBD1	few	TRBJ2-7	CASSRPGQDPYEQYF	TGTGCCAGCAGCCGACCTGGACAGGACCCCTACGAGCAGTACTTC
TRBV20-1	.	many	TRBJ1-5	CSARTANQPQHF	TGCAGTGCTAGGACTGCCAATCAGCCCCAGCATTTT
TRBV10-2	.	.	TRBJ2-7	CASSATQTDYEQYF	TGCGCCAGCAGTGCCACCCAAACAGATTACGAGCAGTACTTC
TRBV6-5	TRBD2	few	TRBJ2-5	CASTTSSRTSGRARETQYF	TGTGCCAGCACCACCTCGAGCCGGACTAGCGGGAGGGCCCGTGAGACCCAGTACTTC
TRBV7-9	.	.	TRBJ1-5	CASSLRTLEASPQHF	TGTGCCAGCAGCCTAAGGACCTTAGAGGCTTCACCCCAGCATTTT
TRBV15	.	many	TRBJ2-5	CATSLQETQYF	TGTGCCACCAGCTTGCAAGAGACCCAGTACTTC
TRBV4-2	.	few	TRBJ2-5	CASSKRGDARETQYF	TGTGCCAGCAGCAAACGTGGGGATGCGCGAGAGACCCAGTACTTC
TRBV5-7	.	.	TRBJ1-5	CTSSRSGRHSNQPQHF	TGTACCAGCAGCCGATCGGGACGCCATAGCAATCAGCCCCAGCATTTT
TRBV5-1	.	many	TRBJ2-5	CASSLNGQETQYF	TGTGCCAGCAGCTTAAACGGACAAGAGACCCAGTACTTC
TRBV10-3	.	.	TRBJ1-6	CAIMTPNAGQPGDSPLHF	TGTGCCATTATGACCCCCAACGCGGGGCAACCTGGGGATTCACCCCTCCACTTT
TRBV29-1	TRBD2	once	TRBJ2-7	CSVETSASSYEQYF	TGCAGCGTGGAAACTAGCGCCAGCTCCTACGAGCAGTACTTC
TRBV7-7	.	.	TRBJ2-5	CASGPPEGRTQETQYF	TGTGCCAGCGGGCCGCCAGAGGGGCGGACCCAAGAGACCCAGTACTTC
TRBV7-8	TRBD2	.	TRBJ2-2	CASSSGLAGGPGTGELFF	TGTGCCAGCAGCTCGGGACTAGCGGGGGGGCCGGGCACCGGGGAGCTGTTTTTT
TRBV5-1	TRBD1	many	TRBJ1-2	CATRDRDQEDGYTF	TGCGCCACCAGGGACAGGGATCAAGAAGACGGCTACACCTTC
TRBV7-8	.	once	TRBJ2-7	CASSLSSGDQYF	TGTGCCAGCAGCTTAAGTTCAGGGGACCAGTACTTC
TRBV2	TRBD2	many	TRBJ2-2	CASSRRTSGSDTGELFF	TGTGCCAGCAGTAGACGCACTAGCGGGAGTGACACCGGGGAGCTGTTTTTT
TRBV7-9	TRBD2	.	TRBJ2-7	CASSPGGAWEQYF	TGTGCCAGCAGCCCGGGAGGGGCGTGGGAGCAGTACTTC
TRBV19	.	.	TRBJ1-1	CASSPYRVPEAFF	TGTGCCAGTAGCCCGTACAGGGTCCCTGAAGCTTTCTTT
TRBV12-3/TRBV12-4	TRBD1	few	TRBJ1-4	CASRITGGNEKLFF	TGTGCCAGCAGGATCACAGGGGGTAATGAAAAACTGTTTTTT
TRBV2	TRBD1	many	TRBJ1-6	CASSSRDRGLSPLHF	TGTGCCAGCAGTTCCCGAGACAGGGGGCTCTCACCCCTCCACTTT
TRBV12-3/TRBV12-4	.	few	TRBJ1-2	CASSYGAGGYTF	TGTGCCAGCAGTTACGGAGCGGGCGGCTACACCTTC
TRBV7-9	.	.	TRBJ2-7	CASSRTDGGQYF	TGTGCCAGCAGCCGGACTGACGGGGGCCAGTACTTC
TRBV9	TRBD1	many	TRBJ1-2	CASSAFQTGNNYGYTF	TGTGCCAGCAGCGCCTTTCAGACAGGGAATAACTATGGCTACACCTTC
TRBV11-1	.	.	TRBJ1-6	CASSITSSYNSPLHF	TGTGCCAGCAGCATTACAAGCTCCTATAATTCACCCCTCCACTTT
TRBV15	TRBD1	few	TRBJ2-3	CATSPTTLPTGGEGDTQYF	TGTGCCACCAGCCCGACGACGCTTCCGACAGGGGGCGAGGGAGATACGCAGTATTTT
TRBV7-8	.	few	TRBJ2-5	CASSLEAEVTQYF	TGTGCCAGCAGCTTAGAGGCTGAGGTGACCCAGTACTTC
TRBV6-6	TRBD1	.	TRBJ1-5	CASSYSAGGRQPQHF	TGTGCCAGCAGTTACTCGGCAGGGGGTCGGCAGCCCCAGCATTTT
TRBV29-1	TRBD1	.	TRBJ1-2	CSVGTGDSELVPYGYTF	TGCAGCGTTGGGACAGGGGATTCCGAGTTGGTCCCCTATGGCTACACCTTC
TRBV5-1	.	few	TRBJ2-7	CASSLDTGVHYEQYF	TGCGCCAGCAGCTTGGATACCGGGGTGCACTACGAGCAGTACTTC
TRBV24-1	.	.	TRBJ2-7	CATNNRRTSPSFYEQYF	TGTGCCACTAATAACCGCCGGACTTCTCCTTCTTTCTACGAGCAGTACTTC
TRBV4-3	.	.	TRBJ2-5	CASSQEPFTETQYF	TGCGCCAGCAGCCAAGAGCCATTTACAGAGACCCAGTACTTC
TRBV7-2	TRBD1	.	TRBJ2-7	CAIRNPRQGTHEQYF	TGTGCCATCCGCAACCCTCGACAGGGTACCCACGAGCAGTACTTC
TRBV20-1	.	many	TRBJ2-5	CSARDWLKETQYF	TGCAGTGCTAGGGACTGGCTTAAAGAGACCCAGTACTTC
TRBV10-3	TRBD1	.	TRBJ1-5	CAISESGPGQGNQPQHF	TGTGCCATCAGTGAGTCAGGTCCGGGACAGGGCAATCAGCCCCAGCATTTT
TRBV4-2	.	.	TRBJ2-5	CASSQEGGGKETQYF	TGTGCCAGCAGCCAAGAGGGAGGGGGTAAGGAGACCCAGTACTTC
TRBV4-3	.	few	TRBJ2-7	CASSQEEVSTSSYEQYF	TGCGCCAGCAGCCAAGAGGAGGTCAGCACCAGCTCCTACGAGCAGTACTTC